Below are 15 T cell receptor beta chains sequenced from a single sample in a study of long-term antiretroviral therapy in people with HIV. Samples were assayed with immunoSEQ v3.0 at survey level. The method was immunoSEQ multiplex PCR; TCRdb's version includes in-frame clones alone and lacks a portion of them. This sample has 20,000 to 25,000 clones, with about four fifths found just once. The sequenced sample was unsorted PBMCs, obtained 0.2 years after starting antiretroviral therapy. The source is a woman in her twenties or thirties with HIV.

This clone was picked up a small number of times. DNA for the CDR3: TGTGCCATGGCTGATCGGGGGAATCAGCCCCAGCATTTT. Its translation is CAMADRGNQPQHF. This chain joins TRBV19 and TRBJ1-5; D might be TRBD1 (5 bases). The CDR3 runs to 13 residues. Looked up from germline, CDR1 is LNHDA and CDR2 is SQIVND (reference sequence). V was pared by 10 bases and J by 4 bases, with 14 bases between.

The J gene is TRBJ1-2, the V gene TRBV29-1; TRBD1 might be the D (6 bases). The CDR3 is made up of 14 amino acids. Germline values: CDR1 SQVTM, CDR2 ANQGSEA. The V end was cut by 2 bases, the J end by 1 base, with 11 bases between. The chain's CDR3 is CSVESDRLNYGYTF. The CDR3 nucleotides read TGCAGCGTTGAATCTGACAGGCTTAACTATGGCTACACCTTC.

J is TRBJ1-1 and V is TRBV5-8; D is ambiguous. CDR1 is SGHTS, CDR2 YDEGEE, per germline. The V gene lost 2 bases and the J gene lost 8 bases, with 13 bases spanning the gap. This CDR3 has 13 amino acids. The CDR3 DNA is TGTGCCAGCAGCTTATTTACGGGGAGGGAAGCTTTCTTT. It translates to CASSLFTGREAFF.

CDR3 nucleotides: TGTGCCAGCAGCTGGACAGGGAATCAGCCCCAGCATTTT. Translated, it gives CASSWTGNQPQHF. The chain is built from TRBV11-2 and TRBJ1-5, with TRBD1 matching over 8 bases. With 4 bases clipped from V and 4 bases from J, the junction kept 0 bases outside the gene matches. CDR1 SGHAT and CDR2 FQNNGV come from the germline V gene. The CDR3 length is 13 residues.

The V and J genes are TRBV13 and TRBJ2-3; perhaps TRBD2 as D (5 bases). Germline lookup yields CDR1 PRHDT and CDR2 FYEKMQ (reference sequence). V was shortened by 5 bases and J by 6 bases, with 9 bases between the two germline ends. This CDR3 contains 12 residues. The CDR3 sequence is CASSPGTDTQYF. The CDR3 bases are TGTGCCAGCAGCCCGGGAACCGATACGCAGTATTTT.

The chain carries TRBV7-9 and TRBJ1-2; 9 bases are a match to TRBD1. Germline V lookup: CDR1 SEHNR, CDR2 FQNEAQ (reference sequence). This CDR3 has 14 amino acids. After removal of 3 bases from V and 7 bases from J, the junction contained 6 bases not matched to a gene. DNA of the CDR3: TGTGCCAGCAGCTTGGGACAGGGATTAGTTGGCTACACCTTC. It translates to CASSLGQGLVGYTF.

The rearrangement uses TRBV29-1 and TRBJ1-1; perhaps TRBD1 as D (5 bases). Per the germline V gene, CDR1 is SQVTM and CDR2 is ANQGSEA. V was trimmed by 6 bases and J by 2 bases, leaving 19 bases between them. CDR3 length: 15 amino acids. CDR3 protein: CSVNQGGHRNTEAFF. CDR3 nucleotide sequence: TGCAGCGTCAATCAGGGTGGACATAGAAACACTGAAGCTTTCTTT.

This clone was seen only a few times. The chain couples TRBV11-2 to TRBJ2-3; a possible D gene is TRBD1 (5 bases). V lost 1 base and J 3 bases, leaving 11 bases between the germline ends. Per the germline V gene, CDR1 is SGHAT and CDR2 is FQNNGV. The CDR3 is 15 residues long. DNA of the CDR3: TGTGCCAGCAGCTTAGGTATCGCAGGGACAGATACGCAGTATTTT. Translating gives CASSLGIAGTDTQYF.

In its sample, this clone was seen a few times. The chain combines TRBV7-6 with TRBJ2-7; 7 nucleotides align to TRBD2. V lost 1 base and J lost 2; bases outside the gene matches: 8. This CDR3 region has 16 residues. CDR1 and CDR2 (germline): SGHVS, FNYEAQ. The CDR3 DNA reads as TGTGCCAGCAGCTTAGGGACTAGTCTGAACCCCTACGAGCAGTACTTC. Protein: CASSLGTSLNPYEQYF.

This chain joins TRBV29-1 and TRBJ1-1; D call uncertain. Trimming cost V 6 bases and J 5 bases, with 13 bases left between them. From germline, CDR1 is SQVTM and CDR2 ANQGSEA. The CDR3 contains 12 residues. CDR3 in DNA: TGCAGCGTCCTTCCTGGTACGACTGAAGCTTTCTTT. Translation gives CSVLPGTTEAFF.

CDR3 protein: CASSLTGFEQYV. The CDR3 nucleotides are TGTGCCAGCAGTCTTACAGGGTTCGAGCAGTACGTC. The chain is built from TRBV6-1 and TRBJ2-7, with D perhaps TRBD1 (6 bases). The germline V gene has CDR1 MNHNS and CDR2 SASEGT. Trimming removed 5 bases from V and 6 bases from J, with 11 bases in between. The CDR3 sequence is 12 residues long.

CDR3 in amino acids: CASSGDRAKGEKLFF. The CDR3 DNA reads as TGCGCCAGCAGCGGGGACAGGGCCAAGGGTGAAAAACTGTTTTTT. The genes are TRBV4-1 and TRBJ1-4; 9 nucleotides align to TRBD1. CDR1 is MGHRA and CDR2 is YSYEKL in the germline V gene. The CDR3 has 15 residues. Trimming at V came to 5 bases and at J to 7 bases, leaving 8 bases not matched to a gene.

This chain uses TRBV14 with TRBJ1-1; no firm D call. The V end lost 3 bases, the J end lost 0 bases, and 8 bases lay between the germline ends. The V gene's germline CDR1 is SGHDN and CDR2 FVKESK. The CDR3 has 14 residues. As DNA, the CDR3 is TGTGCCAGCAGCCAGCAGAACATGAACACTGAAGCTTTCTTT. This translates into CASSQQNMNTEAFF.

This clone was found once. The CDR3 coding sequence is TGCGCCAGCAGCTTCGCCGGGGCGAACACTGAAGCTTTCTTT. This codes for CASSFAGANTEAFF. The chain joins TRBV5-1 to TRBJ1-1; a possible D gene is TRBD1 (5 bases). Per germline, CDR1 SGHRS and CDR2 YFSETQ. The CDR3 totals 14 residues. Trimming shortened V by 2 bases and J by 1 base, and 9 bases separated the two germline ends.

The V and J genes are TRBV2 and TRBJ2-2, with TRBD2 as a possible D gene (7 bases). The CDR3 length is 14 residues. Trimming took off 6 bases at V and 6 bases at J, with 14 bases between the two ends. CDR1 is SNHLY and CDR2 is FYNNEI in the germline V gene. DNA for the CDR3: TGTGCCAGCAGCAAACGGGGGGCCTCCGGGGAGCTGTTTTTT. Translated: CASSKRGASGELFF.